What follows are 29 T cell receptor beta chains derived from one specimen sequenced in a study of T cell repertoires in cytomegalovirus infection. Each CDR3 protein is one row after TCRdb ran MiXCR on the reads. The sample comprises 150,000 to 200,000 distinct CDR3 sequences, roughly 27% of which are singletons, and about 28% rests with the top ten. Sequenced sample: PBMCs. The receptors originated from a human donor in good health (CMV status not recorded). Some clones in this sample may be carry-over from other donors' samples.

The chain is built from TRBV4-3 and TRBJ2-1; D unresolved. V lost 0 bases, J lost 11 bases, and 8 bases lay in between. This CDR3 is 12 amino acids long. The germline CDR1 and CDR2 sequences are LGHNA and YSLEER. The CDR3 DNA follows: TGCGCCAGCAGCCAAGAAGGGAAGCAGCAGTTCTTC. This gives the protein CASSQEGKQQFF.

This clonotype was seen ten or more times. This rearrangement joins TRBV5-6 to TRBJ2-7; D possibly corresponds to TRBD1 (5 bases). Germline CDR1 is SGHDT and CDR2 is YYEEEE. The germline V and J ends were trimmed by 0 bases and 5 bases, with 9 bases remaining between them. The CDR3 covers 13 residues. In nucleotides, the CDR3 is TGTGCCAGCAGCTTGGTTGGGGCTGACGAGCAGTACTTC. Protein sequence: CASSLVGADEQYF.

There are many counts of this clonotype. This chain joins TRBV7-2 and TRBJ1-4; D not resolved. V was shortened by 1 base and J by 7 bases, with 7 bases between the two germline ends. Germline V gives CDR1 SGHTA, CDR2 FQGNSA. This CDR3 is 13 amino acids long. The CDR3 nucleotides read TGTGCCAGCAGCTTAGGTTTAGGTGAAAAACTGTTTTTT. Translation gives CASSLGLGEKLFF.

This clonotype has more than one count but fewer than ten. This chain joins TRBV18 and TRBJ2-7; D call uncertain. CDR1 is KGHSH, CDR2 LQKENI, per germline. The CDR3 totals 14 residues. V was cut by 3 bases and J by 6 bases, with 15 bases left in between. CDR3 bases: TGTGCCAGCTCACCGGCCGGACCGGTGGGCGAGCAGTACTTC. It translates to CASSPAGPVGEQYF. The full variable domain, with the rest looked up from reference TRBV18 and TRBJ2-7, is NAGVMQNPRHLVRRRGQEARLRCSPMKGHSHVYWYRQLPEEGLKFMVYLQKENIIDESGMPKERFSAEFPKEGPSILRIQQVVRGDSAAYFCASSPAGPVGEQYFGPGTRLTVT.

This clonotype was seen a handful of times. The CDR3 region has the DNA TGTGCTAGTGCCGAATTCGCCGGGACAGGTCATTCACCCCTCCACTTT. It is translated as CASAEFAGTGHSPLHF. The genes are TRBV12-5 and TRBJ1-6, with 8 positions matching TRBD1. V was pared by 7 bases and J by 8 bases, with 13 bases of the junction left unmatched. Germline-derived CDR1 and CDR2 are LGHNT and FRNRAP. This CDR3 spans 16 amino acids.

This chain connects TRBV12-3 or TRBV12-4 to TRBJ2-3; 9 positions agree with TRBD1. The length of the CDR3 is 17 residues. With V trimmed by 0 bases and J by 7 bases, 11 bases remained unmatched. The CDR3 is CASSLAWGGQGENTQYF. The DNA of the CDR3 is TGTGCCAGCAGTTTAGCATGGGGGGGACAGGGAGAAAATACGCAGTATTTT.

The chain carries TRBV12-3 or TRBV12-4 and TRBJ1-3; D remains ambiguous. The CDR3 consists of 18 residues. V was pared by 3 bases and J by 0 bases, with 18 bases between. CDR3 sequence reads: CASSLGKGLGLSGNTIYF. In nucleotides, the CDR3 is TGTGCCAGCAGTTTGGGTAAAGGGCTTGGACTCTCTGGAAACACCATATATTTT.

Only a few counts were recorded for this clonotype. CDR3 coding DNA: TGTGCCAGCAGTTACGAGGGGGGGGTCACAGATACGCAGTATTTT. This codes for CASSYEGGVTDTQYF. The chain employs TRBV12-3 or TRBV12-4 and TRBJ2-3; D may be TRBD2 (7 bases). Trimming left V 4 bases short and J 2 bases short, with 13 bases between. There are 15 residues in the CDR3.

The gene calls are TRBV29-1 and TRBJ1-1, with D unclear. This CDR3 comprises 13 residues. V lost 3 bases, J lost 2 bases, and 10 bases lay in between. Germline CDR1 reads SQVTM; CDR2 reads ANQGSEA. DNA of the CDR3: TGCAGCGTTGATTTGGAGGCCAACACTGAAGCTTTCTTT. Protein: CSVDLEANTEAFF.

The chain links TRBV20-1 to TRBJ2-1; 8 positions agree with TRBD2. CDR1 and CDR2 (germline): DFQATT, SNEGSKA (reference sequence). V was clipped by 3 bases and J by 8 bases; unmatched bases: 3. The CDR3 runs to 12 residues. The CDR3 loop reads CSASGGADEQFF. The CDR3 coding sequence is TGCAGTGCTAGCGGGGGGGCCGATGAGCAGTTCTTC.

For this clonotype: A read error may be the cause here, since a much bigger clone is one base away. The V call is TRBV12-3 or TRBV12-4, the J call TRBJ1-5; D is unclear. This CDR3 spans 13 amino acids. V was pared by 7 bases and J by 5 bases, with 12 bases between. The chain's CDR3 is CASIKGPDQPQHF. The CDR3 region has the DNA TGTGCCAGCATCAAAGGGCCCGATCAGCCCCAGCATTTT.

This clonotype has a handful of counts. This rearrangement joins TRBV2 to TRBJ2-1; possible D gene TRBD1, 6 bases. The CDR3 totals 14 residues. Trimming took off 8 bases at V and 4 bases at J, with 15 bases between the two ends. Germline V gene data show CDR1 as SNHLY and CDR2 as FYNNEI. CDR3 sequence: CASFNPGTYNEQFF. In DNA form, the CDR3 reads TGTGCCAGCTTCAACCCCGGGACATACAATGAGCAGTTCTTC.

This clonotype was observed once. This sequence may be a read error, since a much larger clone differs from it by one base. This chain uses TRBV6-1 with TRBJ2-7, with a possible D match to TRBD2 (7 bases). This CDR3 is 13 amino acids long. Germline CDR1 and CDR2: MNHNS and SASEGT. CDR3 in DNA: TGTGCCAGGAGTGAAGCGGGACACTACGAGCAGTACTTC. Its protein is CARSEAGHYEQYF.

J is TRBJ2-7 and V is TRBV7-2, with D uncertain. V was clipped by 8 bases and J by 3 bases, with 14 bases between them. Germline V gene lookup returns CDR1 SGHTA and CDR2 FQGNSA. The CDR3 loop spans 13 amino acids. The CDR3 loop reads CASSLPIGYEQYF. CDR3 nucleotides: TGTGCCAGCTCCCTCCCGATAGGCTACGAGCAGTACTTC.

A few counts support this clonotype. The CDR3: CASSYSNAGSRGTNEQFF. In nucleotides, the CDR3 is TGTGCCAGCAGTTACTCGAATGCTGGATCGAGGGGCACGAATGAGCAGTTCTTC. V usage is TRBV6-5 and J usage is TRBJ2-1; either TRBD1 or TRBD2 may supply D (5 bases each). V was trimmed by 0 bases and J by 7 bases, leaving 22 bases between them. Germline V lookup: CDR1 MNHEY, CDR2 SVGAGI. The CDR3 runs 18 residues.

The chain employs TRBV19 and TRBJ2-2; D gene ambiguous. Germline-derived CDR1 and CDR2 are LNHDA and SQIVND (reference sequence). The CDR3 has 13 amino acids. V was cut by 5 bases and J by 6 bases, with 10 bases left in between. The CDR3 nucleotides read TGTGCCAGTAGTCGAGGTAGTCCCGGGGAGCTGTTTTTT. Protein: CASSRGSPGELFF.

The V and J genes are TRBV19 and TRBJ1-5; no clear D gene. This CDR3 comprises 15 residues. V lost 6 bases and J lost 0, with 12 bases in between. CDR1 LNHDA and CDR2 SQIVND come from the germline V gene (reference sequence). CDR3: CASRPRTDSNQPQHF. CDR3 coding DNA: TGTGCCAGTAGGCCACGGACGGATAGCAATCAGCCCCAGCATTTT.

The rearrangement links TRBV12-3 or TRBV12-4 to TRBJ2-5; weak D call: TRBD2 (6 bases). The CDR3 sequence is 15 residues long. Trimming cost V 4 bases and J 3 bases, with 15 bases left between them. The CDR3 loop is CASSSGDLGEETQYF. The DNA of the CDR3 is TGTGCCAGCAGTTCTGGGGACTTGGGTGAAGAGACCCAGTACTTC.

This clonotype was observed many times. The chain recombines TRBV11-2 with TRBJ2-7; 8 bases map to TRBD1. Germline-derived CDR1 and CDR2 are SGHAT and FQNNGV. The trim removed 2 bases at V and 2 bases at J, leaving 5 bases unmatched. The CDR3 has 15 amino acids. DNA of the CDR3: TGTGCCAGCAGCTTAAAACAGGGGGTTACCTACGAGCAGTACTTC. Translating it yields CASSLKQGVTYEQYF.

This chain connects TRBV2 to TRBJ1-1; D might be TRBD1 (6 bases). The CDR3 extends over 14 amino acids. Germline CDR1 SNHLY, CDR2 FYNNEI. V lost 6 bases to trimming and J lost 3 bases, with 14 bases between them. The CDR3 spells CASRADRWDTEAFF. As DNA, the CDR3 is TGTGCCAGCAGGGCTGACAGGTGGGACACTGAAGCTTTCTTT. Supplemented by reference TRBV2 and TRBJ1-1, the full variable domain reads EPEVTQTPSHQVTQMGQEVILRCVPISNHLYFYWYRQILGQKVEFLVSFYNNEISEKSEIFDDQFSVERPDGSNFTLKIRSTKLEDSAMYFCASRADRWDTEAFFGQGTRLTVV.

Concerning this clonotype itself: It may be a read error: a sequence one base away is much more abundant. The chain carries TRBV12-3 or TRBV12-4 and TRBJ1-1; D is unclear. This CDR3 is 13 amino acids long. The V gene lost 3 bases and the J gene lost 3 bases, with 8 bases spanning the gap. As DNA, the CDR3 is TGTGCCAGCAGTTTTCAGGTGGACACTGAAGCTTTCTTT. Protein: CASSFQVDTEAFF.

This clonotype was observed many times. The chain recombines TRBV7-3 with TRBJ1-1, with 7 bases identical to TRBD1. The CDR3 spans 14 residues. Looked up from germline, CDR1 is SGHTA and CDR2 is FQGTGA. J gave up 0 bases and V 5 bases, and 3 bases lay outside the gene matches. The DNA for the CDR3 is TGTGCCAGCAGCCGGGACAGAGTGAACACTGAAGCTTTCTTT. Its protein is CASSRDRVNTEAFF. Full variable domain (rest looked up from reference TRBV7-3 and TRBJ1-1): GAGVSQTPSNKVTEKGKYVELRCDPISGHTALYWYRQSLGQGPEFLIYFQGTGAADDSGLPNDRFFAVRPEGSVSTLKIQRTERGDSAVYLCASSRDRVNTEAFFGQGTRLTVV.

The gene calls are TRBV7-9 and TRBJ2-4; 8 bases line up with TRBD1. Losses at the gene ends were 5 bases for V and 11 bases for J; bases not matched to a gene: 5. This CDR3 spans 12 amino acids. Germline-derived CDR1 and CDR2 are SEHNR and FQNEAQ (reference sequence). The CDR3 coding sequence is TGTGCCAGCAGCCTACTACAGGGGGTTCAGTACTTC. Protein: CASSLLQGVQYF.

The V gene is TRBV11-2, the J gene TRBJ2-7; D is unclear. Germline-derived CDR1 and CDR2 are SGHAT and FQNNGV. Trimming took 7 bases from V and 6 from J, leaving 13 bases between them. The CDR3 length is 12 residues. The CDR3, as DNA: TGTGCCAGCACCTTTGATACCCCCGAGCAGTACTTC. This gives the protein CASTFDTPEQYF.

This clonotype was counted a few times. This chain joins TRBV6-1 and TRBJ1-5; 9 nucleotides agree with TRBD1. The CDR3 is made up of 14 amino acids. V trimming: 6 bases; J trimming: 5 bases; junction bases outside the gene matches: 5. Germline V CDR1 and CDR2: MNHNS, SASEGT. CDR3 nucleotide sequence: TGTGCCAGCAGAGCCGGGACAGGGCATCAGCCCCAGCATTTT. It codes for CASRAGTGHQPQHF.

In this sample, this clonotype turned up many times. The V and J genes are TRBV7-2 and TRBJ2-3, with TRBD2 as a possible D gene (6 bases). V was trimmed by 6 bases and J by 0 bases, leaving 10 bases between them. Germline loops: CDR1 SGHTA, CDR2 FQGNSA. The CDR3 is made up of 14 amino acids. CDR3 nucleotide sequence: TGTGCCAGCAGTCGGGGGAGTAGCACAGATACGCAGTATTTT. As protein: CASSRGSSTDTQYF.

V gene TRBV6-5 combines with J gene TRBJ2-1; 12 bases map to TRBD2. This CDR3 has 16 residues. Looked up from germline, CDR1 is MNHEY and CDR2 is SVGAGI. With 4 bases clipped from V and 6 bases from J, the junction kept 7 bases outside the gene matches. The CDR3 DNA is TGTGCCAGCAGTTCTTTACTAGCGGGGGGCCGCAATGAGCAGTTCTTC. Translated, it gives CASSSLLAGGRNEQFF.

Comments on this clonotype: At one of its ends the junction is not consistent with the germline gene, which may arise from a read error. The genes are TRBV19 and TRBJ2-2; D is tentatively TRBD1 or TRBD2 (5 bases each). The germline gives CDR1 LNHDA, CDR2 SQIVND (reference sequence). This CDR3 spans 15 amino acids. The CDR3 region is CASSIQGKNTGELLF. In DNA form, the CDR3 reads TGTGCCAGTAGTATACAGGGAAAGAACACCGGGGAGCTGCTTTTT.

By proportion, this clonotype is medium-sized (0.01 to 0.1%). The chain uses TRBV7-8 and TRBJ1-5; D gene unclear. The CDR3 has 16 residues. Between the trimmed V and J ends, which lost 4 bases and 1 base, there was a span of 14 bases. CDR1 is SGHVS and CDR2 is FQNEAQ in the germline V gene. CDR3 DNA sequence: TGTGCCAGCAGCTCCCGTGGAGGACCAAGCAATCAGCCCCAGCATTTT. Its protein product is CASSSRGGPSNQPQHF.